The 8 T cell receptor beta chains below come from one sample, sequenced in a study of T cell repertoires in cytomegalovirus infection. TCRdb reprocessed the reads via MiXCR and lists one record per CDR3 protein. Of 510,000 or so distinct CDR3 sequences listed, about 26% are singletons. Sequencing was done on a sample of PBMCs. These receptors all come from a human donor in good health (CMV status not recorded). Some clones in this sample may be carry-over from other donors' samples.

The genes are TRBV5-1 and TRBJ2-1; a possible D gene is TRBD2 (5 bases). Trimming left V 4 bases short and J 2 bases short, with 10 bases between. The CDR3 runs to 14 residues. Germline-derived CDR1 and CDR2 are SGHRS and YFSETQ. The CDR3 spells CASSPDGTYNEQFF. For the CDR3, the DNA is TGCGCCAGCAGCCCTGACGGGACCTACAATGAGCAGTTCTTC.

The chain couples TRBV3-1 to TRBJ2-1; weak D call: TRBD2 (6 bases). The V and J ends lost 4 bases and 6 bases respectively, with 10 bases between them. The CDR3 extends over 13 amino acids. CDR1 is LGHDT and CDR2 is YNNKEL in the germline V gene (reference sequence). CDR3 in DNA: TGTGCCAGCAGCCCCCTGGGGGGCAATGAGCAGTTCTTC. It codes for CASSPLGGNEQFF.

The rearrangement uses TRBV29-1 and TRBJ2-1; D might be TRBD1 (5 bases). V was clipped by 7 bases and J by 2 bases, with 12 bases between them. The CDR3 totals 13 residues. Germline V gene data show CDR1 as SQVTM and CDR2 as ANQGSEA. This chain's CDR3 is CSAQGTPYNEQFF. Written as DNA, the CDR3 is TGCAGCGCCCAGGGTACCCCCTACAATGAGCAGTTCTTC.

This chain joins TRBV27 and TRBJ1-2, with D possibly matching TRBD1 (5 bases). The CDR3 runs to 13 residues. Trimming shortened V by 2 bases and J by 8 bases, and 12 bases separated the two germline ends. CDR1 MNHEY and CDR2 SMNVEV come from the germline V gene (reference sequence). The CDR3 region has the DNA TGTGCCAGCAGTTTAAGTCGGCGGGACGGCTACACCTTC. This codes for CASSLSRRDGYTF.

The rearrangement links TRBV7-8 to TRBJ2-5, with D hard to call. CDR1 is SGHVS, CDR2 FQNEAQ, per germline. Trimming removed 6 bases at V and 2 bases at J, with 13 bases between. CDR3 length equals 14 residues. CDR3 loop: CASSYWTEQETQYF. The CDR3 region has the DNA TGTGCCAGCAGTTACTGGACGGAGCAAGAGACCCAGTACTTC.

V is TRBV7-3 and J is TRBJ2-5, with 10 bases lining up with TRBD2. The V and J ends lost 3 bases and 4 bases, in that order; junction bases with no gene match: 5. This CDR3 region has 15 residues. Germline CDR1 reads SGHTA; CDR2 reads FQGTGA. The CDR3 region has the DNA TGTGCCAGCAGCTTCCTAGCGGGAGTCACAGAGACCCAGTACTTC. Its translation: CASSFLAGVTETQYF. The full variable domain, rest sourced from reference TRBV7-3 and TRBJ2-5, is GAGVSQTPSNKVTEKGKYVELRCDPISGHTALYWYRQSLGQGPEFLIYFQGTGAADDSGLPNDRFFAVRPEGSVSTLKIQRTERGDSAVYLCASSFLAGVTETQYFGPGTRLLVL.

The chain carries TRBV11-2 and TRBJ2-7; 7 bases agree with TRBD2. Germline values: CDR1 SGHAT, CDR2 FQNNGV. V trimming: 3 bases; J trimming: 0 bases; junction bases outside the gene matches: 8. CDR3 length equals 16 residues. The CDR3 sequence is CASSFGPGGSSYEQYF. In DNA form, the CDR3 reads TGTGCCAGCAGCTTTGGCCCCGGGGGGAGCTCCTACGAGCAGTACTTC.

In this sample, this clonotype turned up a few times. The chain has TRBV24-1 and TRBJ2-5; D gene uncertain. The germline V gene encodes CDR1 KGHDR and CDR2 SFDVKD. Trimming removed 0 bases from V and 5 bases from J, with 9 bases in between. The CDR3 runs to 14 residues. In DNA, the CDR3 is TGTGCCACCAGTGATTTGGTGATCCGGGAGACCCAGTACTTC. This gives the protein CATSDLVIRETQYF.